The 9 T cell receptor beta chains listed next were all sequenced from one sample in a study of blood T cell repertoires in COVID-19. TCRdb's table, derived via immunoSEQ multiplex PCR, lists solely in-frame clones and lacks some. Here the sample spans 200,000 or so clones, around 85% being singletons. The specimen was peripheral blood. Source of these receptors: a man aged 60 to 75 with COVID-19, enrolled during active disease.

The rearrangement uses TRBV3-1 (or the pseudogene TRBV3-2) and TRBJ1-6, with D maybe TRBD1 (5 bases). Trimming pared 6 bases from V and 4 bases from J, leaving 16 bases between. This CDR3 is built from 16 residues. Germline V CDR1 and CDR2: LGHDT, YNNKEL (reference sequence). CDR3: CASSYRPPSYNSPLHF. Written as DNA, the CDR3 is TGTGCCAGCAGTTACAGGCCCCCGAGTTATAATTCACCCCTCCACTTT.

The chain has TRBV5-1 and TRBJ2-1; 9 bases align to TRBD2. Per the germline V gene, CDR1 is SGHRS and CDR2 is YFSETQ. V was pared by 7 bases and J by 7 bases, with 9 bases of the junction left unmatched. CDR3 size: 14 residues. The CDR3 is CASELAGGSNEQFF. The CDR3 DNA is TGCGCCAGCGAGCTGGCGGGAGGGAGTAATGAGCAGTTCTTC. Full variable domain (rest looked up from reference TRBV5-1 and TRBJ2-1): KAGVTQTPRYLIKTRGQQVTLSCSPISGHRSVSWYQQTPGQGLQFLFEYFSETQRNKGNFPGRFSGRQFSNSRSEMNVSTLELGDSALYLCASELAGGSNEQFFGPGTRLTVL.

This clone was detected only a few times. CDR3 sequence: CASSTDRGKGQPQHF. CDR3 nucleotide sequence: TGTGCCAGCAGCACGGACAGGGGTAAAGGCCAGCCCCAGCATTTT. V gene TRBV6-5 combines with J gene TRBJ1-5; the match to TRBD1 covers 9 bases. This CDR3 has 15 residues. Looked up from germline, CDR1 is MNHEY and CDR2 is SVGAGI. V lost 6 bases, J lost 7 bases, and 10 bases stayed unmatched.

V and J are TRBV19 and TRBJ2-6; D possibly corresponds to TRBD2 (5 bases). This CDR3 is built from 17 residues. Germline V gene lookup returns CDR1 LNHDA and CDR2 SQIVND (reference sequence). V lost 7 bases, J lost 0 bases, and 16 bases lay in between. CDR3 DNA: TGTGCCAGTACGGTAAGAGGGCTCCTCTCTGGGGCCAACGTCCTGACTTTC. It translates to CASTVRGLLSGANVLTF.

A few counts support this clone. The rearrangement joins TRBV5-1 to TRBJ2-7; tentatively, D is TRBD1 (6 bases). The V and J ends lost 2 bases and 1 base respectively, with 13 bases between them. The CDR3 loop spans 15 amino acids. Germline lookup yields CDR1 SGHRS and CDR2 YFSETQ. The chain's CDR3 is CASSFPDSLSYEQYF. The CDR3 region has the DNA TGCGCCAGCAGCTTCCCGGACAGCTTATCCTACGAGCAGTACTTC. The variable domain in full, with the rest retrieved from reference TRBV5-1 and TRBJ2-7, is KAGVTQTPRYLIKTRGQQVTLSCSPISGHRSVSWYQQTPGQGLQFLFEYFSETQRNKGNFPGRFSGRQFSNSRSEMNVSTLELGDSALYLCASSFPDSLSYEQYFGPGTRLTVT.

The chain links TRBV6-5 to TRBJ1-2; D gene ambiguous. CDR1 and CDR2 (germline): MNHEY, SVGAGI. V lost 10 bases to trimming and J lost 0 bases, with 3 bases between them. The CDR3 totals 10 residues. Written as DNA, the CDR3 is TGTGCCACTGCTAACTATGGCTACACCTTC. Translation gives CATANYGYTF.

The CDR3 DNA sequence: TGTGCCAGCAGCCCAGGACAAGCGAACACTGAAGCTTTCTTT. It is translated as CASSPGQANTEAFF. V is TRBV3-1 (or the pseudogene TRBV3-2) and J is TRBJ1-1; D may be TRBD1 (5 bases). CDR3 size: 14 residues. Germline V lookup: CDR1 LGHDT, CDR2 YNNKEL (reference sequence). Trimming pared 4 bases from V and 1 base from J, leaving 10 bases between.

CDR3 sequence reads: CASKTGGSGIQYF. The CDR3 nucleotides are TGTGCCAGCAAGACGGGGGGAAGCGGCATTCAGTACTTC. The chain carries TRBV7-2 and TRBJ2-4; TRBD2 matches 7 bases. The length of the CDR3 is 13 residues. The V gene end was trimmed by 7 bases and the J gene end by 9 bases; junction bases not matched to a gene: 9. The germline CDR1 and CDR2 sequences are SGHTA and FQGNSA.

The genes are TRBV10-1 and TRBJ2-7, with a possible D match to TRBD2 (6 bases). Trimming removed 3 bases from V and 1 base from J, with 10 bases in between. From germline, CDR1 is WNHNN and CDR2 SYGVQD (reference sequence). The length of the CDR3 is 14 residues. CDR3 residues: CASSDGGLSYEQYF. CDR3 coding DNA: TGCGCCAGCAGTGACGGGGGACTTTCCTACGAGCAGTACTTC.